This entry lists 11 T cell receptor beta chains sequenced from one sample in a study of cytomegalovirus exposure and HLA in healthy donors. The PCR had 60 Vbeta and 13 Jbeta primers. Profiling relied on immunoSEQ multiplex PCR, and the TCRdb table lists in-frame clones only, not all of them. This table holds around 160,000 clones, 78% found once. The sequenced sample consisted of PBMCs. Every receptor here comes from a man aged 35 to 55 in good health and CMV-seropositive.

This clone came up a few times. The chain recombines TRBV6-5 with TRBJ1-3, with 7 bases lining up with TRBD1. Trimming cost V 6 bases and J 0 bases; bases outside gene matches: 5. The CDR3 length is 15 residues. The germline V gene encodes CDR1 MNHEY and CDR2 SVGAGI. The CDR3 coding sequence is TGTGCCAGCAGGGCTAAGGGGGCCTCTGGAAACACCATATATTTT. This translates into CASRAKGASGNTIYF.

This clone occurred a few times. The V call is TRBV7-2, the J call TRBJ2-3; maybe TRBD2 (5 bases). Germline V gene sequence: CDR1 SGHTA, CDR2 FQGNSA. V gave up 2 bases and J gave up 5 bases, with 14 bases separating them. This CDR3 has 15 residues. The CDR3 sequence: CASSLTEGLLDTQYF. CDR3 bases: TGTGCCAGCAGCTTAACCGAGGGCCTGTTAGATACGCAGTATTTT.

CDR3 DNA: TGTGCCAGCAGCTTAGTGGGGCTGAATGAAAAACTGTTTTTT. Its protein product is CASSLVGLNEKLFF. The chain uses TRBV7-9 and TRBJ1-4, with a possible D match to TRBD1 (5 bases). The germline CDR1 and CDR2 sequences are SEHNR and FQNEAQ (reference sequence). V lost 1 base to trimming and J lost 5 bases, with 8 bases between them. The CDR3 spans 14 residues.

The CDR3 spells CASSSLAGGLRETQYF. The CDR3 DNA reads TGTGCCAGCAGCTCTCTAGCGGGAGGGCTCAGGGAGACCCAGTACTTC. J is TRBJ2-5 and V is TRBV7-2, with 12 bases lining up with TRBD2. Germline loops: CDR1 SGHTA, CDR2 FQGNSA. The V segment lost 4 bases and the J segment 5 bases; nucleotides outside the gene matches: 8. This CDR3 has 16 amino acids.

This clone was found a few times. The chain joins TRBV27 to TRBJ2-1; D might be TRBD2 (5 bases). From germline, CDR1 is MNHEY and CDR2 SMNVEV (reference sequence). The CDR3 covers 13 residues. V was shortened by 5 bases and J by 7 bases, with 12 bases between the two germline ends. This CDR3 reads CASSRPLGNEQFF. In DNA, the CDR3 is TGTGCCAGCAGTCGCCCACTAGGGAATGAGCAGTTCTTC.

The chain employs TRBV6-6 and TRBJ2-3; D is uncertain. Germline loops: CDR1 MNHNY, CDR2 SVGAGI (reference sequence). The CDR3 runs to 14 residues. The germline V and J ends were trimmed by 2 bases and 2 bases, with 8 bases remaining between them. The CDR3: CASSYGQITDTQYF. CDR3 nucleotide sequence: TGTGCCAGCAGTTACGGGCAGATCACAGATACGCAGTATTTT.

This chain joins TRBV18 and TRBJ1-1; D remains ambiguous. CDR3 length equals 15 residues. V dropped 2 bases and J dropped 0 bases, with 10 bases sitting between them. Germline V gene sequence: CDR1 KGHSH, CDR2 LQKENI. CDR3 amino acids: CASSPRRDLNTEAFF. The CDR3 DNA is TGTGCCAGCTCACCAAGGAGAGATTTGAACACTGAAGCTTTCTTT.

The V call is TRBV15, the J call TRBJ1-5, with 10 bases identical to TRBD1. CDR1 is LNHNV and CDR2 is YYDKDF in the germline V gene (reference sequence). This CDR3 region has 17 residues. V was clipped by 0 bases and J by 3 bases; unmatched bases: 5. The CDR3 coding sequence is TGTGCCACCAGCAGAGATTACGGGACAGGGGACAATCAGCCCCAGCATTTT. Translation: CATSRDYGTGDNQPQHF.

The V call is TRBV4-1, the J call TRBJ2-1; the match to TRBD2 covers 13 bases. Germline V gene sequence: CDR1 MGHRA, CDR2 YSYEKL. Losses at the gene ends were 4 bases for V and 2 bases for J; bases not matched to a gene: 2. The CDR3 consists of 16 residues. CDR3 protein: CASSRGLAGTYNEQFF. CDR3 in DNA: TGCGCCAGCAGCCGGGGACTAGCGGGAACCTACAATGAGCAGTTCTTC.

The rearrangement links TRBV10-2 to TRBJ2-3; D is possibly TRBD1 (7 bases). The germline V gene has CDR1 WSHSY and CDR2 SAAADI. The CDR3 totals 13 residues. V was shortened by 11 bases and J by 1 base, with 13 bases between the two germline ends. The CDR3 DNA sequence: TGCGCCGGAGGGCAGGGGGGCACAGATACGCAGTATTTT. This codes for CAGGQGGTDTQYF.

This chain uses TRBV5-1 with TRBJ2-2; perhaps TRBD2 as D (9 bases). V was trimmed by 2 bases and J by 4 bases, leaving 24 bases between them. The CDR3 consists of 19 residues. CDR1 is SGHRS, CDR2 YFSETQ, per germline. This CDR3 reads CASSFAGGFAGGTTGELFF. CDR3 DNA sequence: TGCGCCAGCAGCTTCGCAGGGGGCTTTGCGGGAGGGACCACCGGGGAGCTGTTTTTT.